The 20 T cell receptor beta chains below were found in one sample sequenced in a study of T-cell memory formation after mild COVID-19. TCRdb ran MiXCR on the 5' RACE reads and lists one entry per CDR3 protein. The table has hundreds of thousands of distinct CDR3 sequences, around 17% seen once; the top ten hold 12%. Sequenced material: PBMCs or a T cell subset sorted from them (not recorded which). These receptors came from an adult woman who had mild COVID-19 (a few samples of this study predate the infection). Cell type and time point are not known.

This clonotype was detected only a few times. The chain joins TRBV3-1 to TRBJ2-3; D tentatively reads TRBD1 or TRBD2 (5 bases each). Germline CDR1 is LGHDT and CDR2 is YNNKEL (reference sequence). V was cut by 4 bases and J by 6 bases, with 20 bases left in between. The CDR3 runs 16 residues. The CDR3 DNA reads TGTGCCAGCAGCCCGCATGGGACCCACGCCTCGGATACGCAGTATTTT. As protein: CASSPHGTHASDTQYF.

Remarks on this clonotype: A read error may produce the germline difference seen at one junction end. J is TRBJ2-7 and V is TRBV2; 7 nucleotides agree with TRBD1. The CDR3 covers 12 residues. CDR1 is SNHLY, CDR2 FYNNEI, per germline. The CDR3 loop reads CASETTRQGTHF. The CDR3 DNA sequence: TGTGCCAGCGAAACTACCCGACAGGGTACGCACTTC.

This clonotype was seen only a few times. The CDR3 coding sequence is TGTGCCAGTAGTATAGGAGTCCAGGCGCCCGATACGCAGTATTTT. This translates into CASSIGVQAPDTQYF. The chain employs TRBV19 and TRBJ2-3, with D unresolved. V was trimmed by 1 base and J by 6 bases, leaving 14 bases between them. Germline CDR1 LNHDA, CDR2 SQIVND (reference sequence). The CDR3 is made up of 15 amino acids.

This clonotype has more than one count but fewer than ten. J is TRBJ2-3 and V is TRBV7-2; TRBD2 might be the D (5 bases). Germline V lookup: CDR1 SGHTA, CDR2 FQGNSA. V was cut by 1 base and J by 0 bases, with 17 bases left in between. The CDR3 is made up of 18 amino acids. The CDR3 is CASSLGSGLTLSTDTQYF. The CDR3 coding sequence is TGTGCCAGCAGCTTAGGGTCAGGACTTACACTTAGCACAGATACGCAGTATTTT.

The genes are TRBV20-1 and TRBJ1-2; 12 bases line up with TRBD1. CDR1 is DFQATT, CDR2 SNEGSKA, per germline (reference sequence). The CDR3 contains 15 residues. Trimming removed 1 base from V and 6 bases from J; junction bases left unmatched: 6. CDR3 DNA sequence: TGCAGTGCTAGAGCACCGGGACAGGGGGCGCATGGCTACACCTTC. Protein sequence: CSARAPGQGAHGYTF.

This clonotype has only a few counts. CDR3 amino acids: CASSYTRGLPGFF. CDR3 bases: TGTGCCAGCAGTTACACGAGGGGACTTCCAGGTTTCTTC. This chain uses TRBV6-2 or TRBV6-3 with TRBJ2-1; a possible D gene is TRBD2 (6 bases). V dropped 2 bases and J dropped 16 bases, with 18 bases sitting between them. There are 13 residues in the CDR3. The germline CDR1 and CDR2 sequences are MNHEY and SVGEGT.

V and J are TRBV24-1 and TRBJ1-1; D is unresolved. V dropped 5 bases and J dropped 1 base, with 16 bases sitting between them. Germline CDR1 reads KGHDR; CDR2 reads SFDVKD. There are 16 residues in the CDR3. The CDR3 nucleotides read TGTGCCACCAGTGCGACAAACAGCCCCGGGAACACTGAAGCTTTCTTT. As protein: CATSATNSPGNTEAFF.

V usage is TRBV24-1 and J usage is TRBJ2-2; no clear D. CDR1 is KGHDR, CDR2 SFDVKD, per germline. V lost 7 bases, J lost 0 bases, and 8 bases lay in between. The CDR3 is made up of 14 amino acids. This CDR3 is CATRGTANTGELFF. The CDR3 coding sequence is TGTGCCACCAGAGGCACCGCGAACACCGGGGAGCTGTTTTTT.

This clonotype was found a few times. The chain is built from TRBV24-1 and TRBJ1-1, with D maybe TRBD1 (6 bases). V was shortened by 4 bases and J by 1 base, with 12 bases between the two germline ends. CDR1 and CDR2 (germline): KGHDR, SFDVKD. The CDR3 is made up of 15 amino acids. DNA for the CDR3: TGTGCCACCAGTGACTCATCCAGGGGGAACACTGAAGCTTTCTTT. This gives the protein CATSDSSRGNTEAFF.

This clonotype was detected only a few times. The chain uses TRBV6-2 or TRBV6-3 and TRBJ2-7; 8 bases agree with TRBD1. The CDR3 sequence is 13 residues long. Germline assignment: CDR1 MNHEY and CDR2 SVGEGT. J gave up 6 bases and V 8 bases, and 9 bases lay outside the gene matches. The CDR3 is CASRQGQGGEQYF. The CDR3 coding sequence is TGTGCCAGCCGCCAAGGACAGGGCGGCGAGCAGTACTTC.

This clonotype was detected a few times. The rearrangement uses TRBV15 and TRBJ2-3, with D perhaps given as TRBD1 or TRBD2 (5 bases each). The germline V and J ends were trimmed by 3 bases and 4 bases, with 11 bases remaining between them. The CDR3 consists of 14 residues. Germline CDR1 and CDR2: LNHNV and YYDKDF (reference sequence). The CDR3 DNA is TGTGCCACCAGCAGCGAACGGGGACCAGATACGCAGTATTTT. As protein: CATSSERGPDTQYF.

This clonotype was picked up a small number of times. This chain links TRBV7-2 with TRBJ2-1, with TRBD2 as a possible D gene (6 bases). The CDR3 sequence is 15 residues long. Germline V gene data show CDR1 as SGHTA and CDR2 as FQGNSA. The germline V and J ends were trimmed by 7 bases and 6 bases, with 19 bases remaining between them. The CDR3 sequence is CASTGEGLGTNEQFF. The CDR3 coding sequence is TGTGCCAGCACCGGAGAGGGACTGGGGACCAATGAGCAGTTCTTC.

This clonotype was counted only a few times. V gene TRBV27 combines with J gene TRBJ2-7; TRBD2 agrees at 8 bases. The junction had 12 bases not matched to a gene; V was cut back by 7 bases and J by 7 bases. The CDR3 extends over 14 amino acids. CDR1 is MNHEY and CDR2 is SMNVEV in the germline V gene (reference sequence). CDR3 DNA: TGTGCCAGCACGAGCGGGAGTAATTCGGGGGAGCAGTACTTC. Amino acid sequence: CASTSGSNSGEQYF.

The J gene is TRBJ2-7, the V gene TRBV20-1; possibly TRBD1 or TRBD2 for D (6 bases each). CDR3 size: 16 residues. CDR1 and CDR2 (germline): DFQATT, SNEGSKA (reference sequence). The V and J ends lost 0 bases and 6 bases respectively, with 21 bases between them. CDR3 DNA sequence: TGCAGTGCTAGAGAGGCGGGCAGGACAGTGGGAGGCGAGCAGTACTTC. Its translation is CSAREAGRTVGGEQYF.

The CDR3 coding sequence is TGTGCCAGCAGTTTATCTTTCGTGAATAGCAATCAGCCCCAGCATTTT. Residues: CASSLSFVNSNQPQHF. The V and J genes are TRBV27 and TRBJ1-5; D unresolved. Per germline, CDR1 MNHEY and CDR2 SMNVEV (reference sequence). Deletions cut 0 bases from V and 0 bases from J, with 9 bases between. This CDR3 spans 16 amino acids.

The chain's CDR3 is CSVARVLNTEAFF. CDR3 in DNA: TGCAGCGTTGCAAGGGTCCTGAACACTGAAGCTTTCTTT. V gene TRBV29-1 combines with J gene TRBJ1-1; the D is unclear. CDR3 length: 13 amino acids. Germline CDR1 is SQVTM and CDR2 is ANQGSEA. V was shortened by 4 bases and J by 0 bases, with 9 bases between the two germline ends.

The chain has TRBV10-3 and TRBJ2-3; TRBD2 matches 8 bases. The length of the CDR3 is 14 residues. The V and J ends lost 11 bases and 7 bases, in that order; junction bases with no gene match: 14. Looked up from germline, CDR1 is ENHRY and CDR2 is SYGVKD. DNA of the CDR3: TGTGCCTCAGGGACTAGTCTGAACTCCAATACGCAGTATTTT. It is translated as CASGTSLNSNTQYF.

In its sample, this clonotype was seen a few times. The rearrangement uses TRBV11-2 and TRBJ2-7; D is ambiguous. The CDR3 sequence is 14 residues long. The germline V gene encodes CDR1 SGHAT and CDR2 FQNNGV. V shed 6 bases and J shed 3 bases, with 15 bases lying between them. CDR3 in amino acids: CASRIGNAIYEQYF. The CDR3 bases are TGTGCCAGCAGAATAGGGAATGCCATCTACGAGCAGTACTTC.

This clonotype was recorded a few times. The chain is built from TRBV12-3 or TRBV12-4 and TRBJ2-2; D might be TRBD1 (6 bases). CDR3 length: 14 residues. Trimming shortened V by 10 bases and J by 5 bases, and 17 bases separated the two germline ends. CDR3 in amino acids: CATRDTSWTGELFF. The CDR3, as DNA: TGTGCCACCCGGGACACCTCGTGGACCGGGGAGCTGTTTTTT.

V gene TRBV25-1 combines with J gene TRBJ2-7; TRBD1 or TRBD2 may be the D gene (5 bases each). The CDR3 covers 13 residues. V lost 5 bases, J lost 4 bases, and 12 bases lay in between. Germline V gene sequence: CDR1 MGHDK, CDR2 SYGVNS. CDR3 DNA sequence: TGTGCCAGCAGTAGCGATTGGGGGTACGAGCAGTACTTC. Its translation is CASSSDWGYEQYF.